A single sample gave rise to the 5 T cell receptor beta chains below, sequenced in a study of Graves' ophthalmopathy and Graves' hyperthyroidism. As the template, RNA transcripts were used to amplify TCR beta CDR3 regions. HTBI-primed first-round RT-PCR preceded second-round multiplex PCR. TCRdb re-analysed the multiplex PCR reads in MiXCR, keeping a single row per CDR3 protein. This table has around 1,200,000 distinct CDR3 sequences, less than 45% appearing once. Material for sequencing was peripheral blood or thyroid tissue (not recorded which). All receptors come from an adult man with Graves' hyperthyroidism.

The CDR3 here is CASTLPAGQPQHF. CDR3 sequence (DNA): TGTGCCAGCACTTTACCCGCCGGCCAGCCCCAGCATTTT. The rearrangement links TRBV6-2 or TRBV6-3 to TRBJ1-5; D is unresolved. Trimming removed 7 bases from V and 7 bases from J, with 14 bases in between. The CDR3 has 13 amino acids. Per germline, CDR1 MNHEY and CDR2 SVGEGT.

This clonotype was seen ten or more times. The chain carries TRBV7-2 and TRBJ1-3; D is uncertain. This CDR3 is 13 amino acids long. V was pared by 4 bases and J by 2 bases, with 6 bases between. From germline, CDR1 is SGHTA and CDR2 FQGNSA. CDR3 protein: CASSSVAGNTIYF. In nucleotides, the CDR3 is TGTGCCAGCAGCTCCGTGGCTGGAAACACCATATATTTT.

With regard to this clonotype: At one of its ends the junction is not consistent with the germline gene, which may arise from a read error. The V call is TRBV10-3, the J call TRBJ2-7; tentatively, D is TRBD1 (5 bases). This CDR3 contains 16 residues. CDR1 is ENHRY, CDR2 SYGVKD, per germline. CDR3 residues: CASSEKWGTGSYEQYF. The CDR3 region has the DNA TGTGCCAGCAGTGAAAAATGGGGTACAGGCTCCTACGAGCAGTACTTC.

This clonotype was found many times. The V and J genes are TRBV20-1 and TRBJ2-7, with 10 bases matching TRBD1. Germline V gene data show CDR1 as DFQATT and CDR2 as SNEGSKA (reference sequence). The J segment lost 2 bases and the V segment lost 3 bases, leaving 7 bases of the junction unmatched. The CDR3 extends over 15 amino acids. Here the CDR3 reads CSARPPTGGTYEQYF. The CDR3, as DNA: TGCAGTGCTAGGCCGCCGACAGGGGGCACCTACGAGCAGTACTTC.

V gene TRBV6-1 combines with J gene TRBJ1-2; unclear D gene. With 4 bases removed from V and 3 bases from J, the gap between germline ends came to 15 bases. Per germline, CDR1 MNHNS and CDR2 SASEGT. The CDR3 length is 15 residues. In DNA form, the CDR3 reads TGTGCCAGCAGTGCAATTGGGTTTAACTACTATGGCTACACCTTC. It translates to CASSAIGFNYYGYTF.